This T cell receptor beta chain originates from a study of siplizumab effects on memory and regulatory T cells. General observations from the study: Whether proliferating Tregs in siplizumab cultures suppress was not functionally confirmed. Alloreactive clones mapping to unstimulated subsets formed only a minor fraction. Proliferating CD4+ or CD8+ clones, roughly 75-97% of them, lacked an assignable naive or memory phenotype.

The data were produced by immunoSEQ multiplex PCR, yet TCRdb's version contains in-frame clones alone and is incomplete. The sample includes some 73,000 clones, 93% of them seen just once. Turning to this clone: Its target is not known.

Germline V gene sequence: CDR1 ENHRY, CDR2 SYGVKD. The trim removed 4 bases at V and 7 bases at J, leaving 4 bases unmatched. This CDR3 spans 14 amino acids. V usage is TRBV10-3 and J usage is TRBJ2-1; 10 bases fit TRBD2. The sequence was collected from a human donor in good health. Sequenced material: CD8+ T cells sorted from blood. This CDR3 is CAISANSGGNEQFF. Written as DNA, the CDR3 is TGTGCCATCAGTGCCAATAGCGGGGGGAATGAGCAGTTCTTC.